This T cell receptor beta chain was found in a study of blood T cell repertoires in COVID-19. Study at large: PBMCs, B-cell-depleted T cells, or T cells provided the cDNA or gDNA that made up the material.

This clone has a handful of counts. The assay was immunoSEQ multiplex PCR, and TCRdb's table has in-frame clones only and misses some. The sample records roughly 150,000 clones, less than 90% being singletons. The CDR3 loop spans 15 amino acids. Trimming removed 6 bases from V and 5 bases from J, with 17 bases in between. Germline V gene data show CDR1 as SGHAT and CDR2 as FQNNGV. The receptor was isolated from a woman aged 70 to 79 with acute or convalescent COVID-19. The sequenced sample consisted of peripheral blood. The genes are TRBV11-2 and TRBJ2-4; tentative D call: TRBD2 (6 bases). The CDR3 bases are TGTGCCAGCAGTCTTGGGAGGCAGTGGGAAAACATTCAGTACTTC. This codes for CASSLGRQWENIQYF.